This T cell receptor (beta chain) came from a study of T cell repertoires in ileal Crohn's disease (dated by TCRdb to between 2018 and 2020). At the level of the whole study: At the time of surgery, 35% of patients were active smokers, and the median duration of disease was 7.9 years. Every patient underwent surgery because of a complication, which was stricturing disease in approximately 60% and penetrating disease in 39%. Roughly half of the patients were given postoperative therapy, with 15 to 20 on anti-TNF agents and over 9 on thiopurines. TCR repertoire analysis was done in fewer than 75 Crohn's disease patients from a prospective multicentre cohort. Running in parallel with the study was a multicentre cohort set up to find predictors of early endoscopic recurrence following ileocolonic resection. Endoscopic postoperative recurrence was defined as a Rutgeerts score above i0. A total of around 150 mucosal samples from around 57 patients were sequenced, collected from several sites on the surgical specimen as well as at postoperative endoscopy. Broad study findings and their caveats: Only a subgroup of patients, of unstated size, had their mucosal CD4 and CD8 T cells sorted and sequenced. Sorted CD8 T cells carried more high-frequency clones than CD4 T cells, suggesting mucosal expansions were mainly CD8. Compared with non-smokers, patients who were active smokers at surgery showed a significantly higher proportion of clonal expansions (25.9% vs 17.9%, p=0.02). Higher high-frequency clone percentages at surgery were associated with endoscopic recurrence; all patients with clonality above 26.8% (18/57) had recurrence.

Taken from the germline V gene, the CDR1 and CDR2 loops are SGDLS and YYNGEE. Trimming at the junction amounts to 2 bases on V and 2 bases on J, and the germline ends lie 9 bases apart. The CDR3 measures 14 amino acids from cysteine to phenylalanine. Only CDR3 DNA is held: 42 bases, read in frame from base 1. Adults with ileal or ileocolonic Crohn's disease for whom ileocolonic resection was indicated were considered eligible. Whole ileal mucosal biopsies were stored frozen at -80°C before DNA extraction. Genomic DNA was isolated from frozen whole biopsies using a TRizol-based method, and the DNA was quantified with a NanoDrop 2000 spectrophotometer. Five hundred nanograms of biopsy DNA per sample were submitted for commercial TCRB immunosequencing. CDR3 regions were amplified from genomic DNA by Adaptive Biotechnology using a two-step, amplification bias-controlled multiplex PCR. Primers covering every V and J gene segment were used in the first PCR, while barcodes and Illumina adapters were added in the second PCR. CDR3 libraries were sequenced on an Illumina instrument. For the original study's pipeline: Analysis combined the vendor-provided pipelines with custom analysis of raw data in R/Bioconductor under R version 3.3.0. Clonality, ranging from 0 to 1, was calculated as the inverse of the normalised Shannon entropy of all productive clones. High-frequency clones were defined as the share of the repertoire taken up by the top 100 clones, keeping only clones that passed a 95% confidence test. Overlap between samples was measured with the Morisita-Horn index, while repertoire diversity was measured with the Simpson index. TCRdb took this table from immuneACCESS and kept in-frame rearrangements with V and J called. Such tables lack part of the clones; where checked against another copy, unresolved V genes explain under half of the gap, and the rest is unexplained. V and J calls and clone size are as listed in that table; D and trimming were resolved from the DNA. The sample table holds 15,000 or so clones, of which approximately 94% were seen once. In total, the top ten clones hold around 3.7% of the sample.

In regard to this clone: The target of this receptor is not known. No quality values exist for individual bases; no much larger clone is one base distant.

The V and J segments used are TRBV9 and TRBJ2-3; the D gene is perhaps TRBD2, on 5 matching bases. This clonotype originated in an adult with Crohn's disease. Sequencing was performed on ileal tissue. DNA sequence: TGTGCCAGCAGCGTCCGGGGAGACACAGATACGCAGTATTTT. This yields the protein CASSVRGDTDTQYF.